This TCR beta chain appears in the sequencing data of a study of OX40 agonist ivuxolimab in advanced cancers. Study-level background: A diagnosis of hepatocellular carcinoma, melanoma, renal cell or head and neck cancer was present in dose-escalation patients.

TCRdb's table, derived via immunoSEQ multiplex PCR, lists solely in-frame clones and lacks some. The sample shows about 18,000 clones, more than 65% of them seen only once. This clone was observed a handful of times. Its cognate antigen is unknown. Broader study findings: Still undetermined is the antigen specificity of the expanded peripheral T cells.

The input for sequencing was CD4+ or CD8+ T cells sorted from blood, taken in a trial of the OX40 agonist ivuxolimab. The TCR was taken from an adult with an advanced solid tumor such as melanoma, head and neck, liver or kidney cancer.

CDR3 coding DNA: TGTGCCAGCAGCCAGCTTACTAGCGGGAGAGAGACCCAGTACTTC. It specifies CASSQLTSGRETQYF. The rearrangement joins TRBV14 to TRBJ2-5; 11 nucleotides align to TRBD2. CDR3 length: 15 amino acids. The germline CDR1 and CDR2 sequences are SGHDN and FVKESK. The V segment lost 3 bases and the J segment 4 bases; nucleotides outside the gene matches: 4. The full variable domain, rest sourced from reference TRBV14 and TRBJ2-5, is EAGVTQFPSHSVIEKGQTVTLRCDPISGHDNLYWYRRVMGKEIKFLLHFVKESKQDESGMPNNRFLAERTGGTYSTLKVQPAELEDSGVYFCASSQLTSGRETQYFGPGTRLLVL.